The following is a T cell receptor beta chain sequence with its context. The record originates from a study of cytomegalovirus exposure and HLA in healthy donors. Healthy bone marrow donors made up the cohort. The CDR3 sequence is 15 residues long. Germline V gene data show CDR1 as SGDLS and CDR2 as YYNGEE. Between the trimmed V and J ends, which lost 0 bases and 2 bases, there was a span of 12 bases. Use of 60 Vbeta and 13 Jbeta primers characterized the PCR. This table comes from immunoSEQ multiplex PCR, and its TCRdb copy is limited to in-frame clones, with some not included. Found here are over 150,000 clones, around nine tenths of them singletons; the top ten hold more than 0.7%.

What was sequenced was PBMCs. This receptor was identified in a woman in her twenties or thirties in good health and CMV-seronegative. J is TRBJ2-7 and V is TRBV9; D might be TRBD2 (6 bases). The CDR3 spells CASSVGGAGTYEQYF. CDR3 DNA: TGTGCCAGCAGCGTAGGTGGGGCGGGGACCTACGAGCAGTACTTC.